Listed below are T cell receptor beta chains from one sample, sequenced in a study of blood T cell repertoires in COVID-19. The assay was immunoSEQ multiplex PCR, and TCRdb's table has in-frame clones only and misses some. Among 270,000 or so clones listed, about 91% were seen once. The sequencing input was peripheral blood. All receptors derive from a woman aged 40 to 49 who had recovered from COVID-19. CDR3s leave out the opening cysteine and the closing phenylalanine or tryptophan. A row's size may be missing; if present it is once, few, many or a size class.

>-|TRBV12-3/TRBV12-4|TRBJ1-1
ASKSPGTEAF
>-|TRBV3-1/TRBV3-2|TRBJ2-5
ASSQDRSGGRETQY
>once|TRBV19|TRBJ2-3
ASSIPGLAGADTQY
>-|TRBV19|TRBJ1-2
ASIRGAGYNYGYT
>few|TRBV11-3|TRBJ2-3
ASSIVTGGIDTQY
>-|TRBV19|TRBJ1-2
ASSIAGDYGYT
>-|TRBV6-1|TRBJ1-1
ASSGGQGRGNTEAF
>-|TRBV9|TRBJ2-3
ASSVTFTDTQY
>once|TRBV7-9|TRBJ2-3
ASSRTSGGAQDTQY
>-|TRBV19|TRBJ2-2
ASSNRVVAGELF
>-|TRBV18|TRBJ2-2
ASSPSSGVGTGELF
>-|TRBV5-5|TRBJ2-2
ASTLSGGTNTGELF
>-|TRBV28|TRBJ1-1
ASNAGTEEAF
>-|TRBV6-1|TRBJ2-3
ASSEYGQPTDTQY
>-|TRBV27|TRBJ2-6
ASRQSSGANVLT
>-|TRBV10-2|TRBJ2-3
ATAIGLTSGGRDTQY
>-|TRBV9|TRBJ1-2
ASSDDRGVNYGYT
>once|TRBV10-3|TRBJ1-1
AIRRTGDDMNTEAF
>-|TRBV7-9|TRBJ1-4
ASSLGTRANEKLF
>-|TRBV4-2|TRBJ2-3
ASSQDQSGTSVSTDTQY
>-|TRBV6-5|TRBJ1-1
ASSYSTGNTEAF
>-|TRBV7-9|TRBJ2-7
ASTVTSFGEQY
>-|TRBV6-2/TRBV6-3|TRBJ1-4
ASSYAEQGTKLF
>-|TRBV19|TRBJ1-2
ASSSRTVENYGYT
>-|TRBV5-4|TRBJ2-1
ASSLDFGEEGEQF
>-|TRBV5-1|TRBJ2-1
ASSLAGTSSPVGQF
>-|TRBV6-5|TRBJ1-5
ASSYMGASNQPQH
>once|TRBV12-5|TRBJ1-3
ASGLAGGKISGNTIY
>-|TRBV5-1|TRBJ1-2
ASSIESGVVGYT
>-|TRBV7-6|TRBJ2-5
ASSLDLAGGTQETQY
>once|TRBV30|TRBJ1-1
AWRSHGSSTEAF
>-|TRBV11-2|TRBJ2-2
ASSLGGSDTGELF
>once|TRBV12-5|TRBJ2-1
ASGSSSGRAIEQF
>-|TRBV11-2|TRBJ2-5
ASSFGGAEETQY
>-|TRBV7-2|TRBJ2-6
ASSPQGAWEGANVLT
>-|TRBV7-7|TRBJ2-1
ASSLAPSEYNEQF